This TCR beta chain was recovered during a study of T cells in Graves' hyperthyroidism and ophthalmopathy. Amplification of TCR beta CDR3 regions was performed using RNA transcripts as template. Researchers ran a first-round RT-PCR on the TCR CDR3 using the HTBI primer set. TCRdb ran MiXCR on the multiplex PCR reads and lists one entry per CDR3 protein. The sample contains about 570,000 distinct CDR3 sequences, 40% to 55% of which appear only once. Points from the study as a whole: The model identified upcoming ophthalmopathy a median approximately six months ahead of onset. Appearing also in blood were most of the thyroid clonotypes expanded above 0.001.

About this clonotype: Its antigen is unknown.

Exclusions: uncontrolled infection, other autoimmune disease, pregnancy, lactation. Each diagnosis drew on symptoms, thyroxine, TRAb, thyroid ultrasound and orbital computed tomography findings. This TCR came from an adult woman with Graves' disease, either hyperthyroidism or ophthalmopathy (not recorded which). The sample consisted of peripheral blood or thyroid tissue (not recorded which).

The CDR3 nucleotides are TGTGCCACCCCCCCTGAAAGGATTGTTCGAGGCTACACCTTC. Its protein is CATPPERIVRGYTF. This chain links TRBV19 with TRBJ1-2; unclear D gene. The germline V gene encodes CDR1 LNHDA and CDR2 SQIVND (reference sequence). Trimming pared 10 bases from V and 8 bases from J, leaving 23 bases between. The CDR3 loop spans 14 amino acids.